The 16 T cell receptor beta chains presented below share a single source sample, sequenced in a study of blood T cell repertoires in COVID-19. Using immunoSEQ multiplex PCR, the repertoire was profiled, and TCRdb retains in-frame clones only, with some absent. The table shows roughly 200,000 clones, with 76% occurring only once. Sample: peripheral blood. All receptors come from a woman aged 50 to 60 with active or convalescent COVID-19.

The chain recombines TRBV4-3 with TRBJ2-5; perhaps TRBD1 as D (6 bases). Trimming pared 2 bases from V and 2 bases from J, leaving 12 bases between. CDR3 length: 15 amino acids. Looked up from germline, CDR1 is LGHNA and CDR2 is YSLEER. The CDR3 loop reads CASSQRWTVQETQYF. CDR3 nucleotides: TGCGCCAGCAGCCAACGCTGGACAGTACAAGAGACCCAGTACTTC.

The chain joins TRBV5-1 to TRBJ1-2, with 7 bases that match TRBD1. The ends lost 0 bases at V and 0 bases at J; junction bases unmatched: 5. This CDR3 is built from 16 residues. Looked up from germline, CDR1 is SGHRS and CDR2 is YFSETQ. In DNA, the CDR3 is TGCGCCAGCAGCTTGGCGCAGGGGGGAACTAACTATGGCTACACCTTC. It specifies CASSLAQGGTNYGYTF.

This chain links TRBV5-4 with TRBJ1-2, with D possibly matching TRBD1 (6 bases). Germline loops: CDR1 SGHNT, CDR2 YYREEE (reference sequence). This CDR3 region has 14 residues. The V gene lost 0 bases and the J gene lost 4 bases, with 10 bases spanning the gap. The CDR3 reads CASSLDRDGYGYTF. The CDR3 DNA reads TGTGCCAGCAGCTTGGACAGGGACGGCTATGGCTACACCTTC.

This CDR3 is CASSPRRGLAGGPSSNEQYF. CDR3 coding DNA: TGTGCCAGCAGCCCGCGGAGGGGACTAGCGGGAGGGCCTTCATCGAACGAGCAGTACTTC. The V gene is TRBV7-8, the J gene TRBJ2-7; 16 bases are a match to TRBD2. V was clipped by 5 bases and J by 5 bases; unmatched bases: 18. CDR1 is SGHVS and CDR2 is FQNEAQ in the germline V gene. CDR3 length: 20 residues.

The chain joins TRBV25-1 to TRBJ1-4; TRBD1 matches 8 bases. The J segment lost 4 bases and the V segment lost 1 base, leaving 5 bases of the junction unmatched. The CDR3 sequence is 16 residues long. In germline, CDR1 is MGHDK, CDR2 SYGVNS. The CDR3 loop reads CASSELGQGNNEKLFF. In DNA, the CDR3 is TGTGCCAGCAGTGAATTAGGACAGGGAAATAATGAAAAACTGTTTTTT. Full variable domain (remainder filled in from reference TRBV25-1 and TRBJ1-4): EADIYQTPRYLVIGTGKKITLECSQTMGHDKMYWYQQDPGMELHLIHYSYGVNSTEKGDLSSESTVSRIRTEHFPLTLESARPSHTSQYLCASSELGQGNNEKLFFGSGTQLSVL.

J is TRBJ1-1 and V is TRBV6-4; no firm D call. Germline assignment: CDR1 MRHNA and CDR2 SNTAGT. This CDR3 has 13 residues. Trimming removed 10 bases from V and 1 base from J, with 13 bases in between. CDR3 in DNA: TGTGCCACCGCGAGGGAGGAGAACACTGAAGCTTTCTTT. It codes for CATAREENTEAFF.

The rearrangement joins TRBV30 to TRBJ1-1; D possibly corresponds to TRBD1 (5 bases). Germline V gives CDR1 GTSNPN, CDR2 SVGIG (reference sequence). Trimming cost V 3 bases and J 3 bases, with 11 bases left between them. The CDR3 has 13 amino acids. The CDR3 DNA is TGTGCCTGGAGCCCCAGGGTAGACACTGAAGCTTTCTTT. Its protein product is CAWSPRVDTEAFF.

CDR3 region: CSVDSSNSGANVLTF. The DNA for the CDR3 is TGCAGCGTTGACAGTTCAAACTCTGGGGCCAACGTCCTGACTTTC. The chain carries TRBV29-1 and TRBJ2-6; no clear D. Between the trimmed V and J ends, which lost 3 bases and 0 bases, there was a span of 9 bases. Looked up from germline, CDR1 is SQVTM and CDR2 is ANQGSEA. CDR3 length: 15 residues.

DNA for the CDR3: TGCAGTGCCGGACAGCCCTACGAGCAGTACTTC. This translates into CSAGQPYEQYF. This chain connects TRBV20-1 to TRBJ2-7, with a tentative D call TRBD1 (6 bases). This CDR3 contains 11 residues. Trimming removed 6 bases from V and 2 bases from J, with 8 bases in between. The germline CDR1 and CDR2 sequences are DFQATT and SNEGSKA (reference sequence).

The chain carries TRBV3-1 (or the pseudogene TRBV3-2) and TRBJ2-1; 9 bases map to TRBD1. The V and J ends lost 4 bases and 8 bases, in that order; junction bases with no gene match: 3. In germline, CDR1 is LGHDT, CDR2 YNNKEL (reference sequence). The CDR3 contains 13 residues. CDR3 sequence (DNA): TGTGCCAGCAGCCTGGACAGGGGTTATGAGCAGTTCTTC. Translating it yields CASSLDRGYEQFF.

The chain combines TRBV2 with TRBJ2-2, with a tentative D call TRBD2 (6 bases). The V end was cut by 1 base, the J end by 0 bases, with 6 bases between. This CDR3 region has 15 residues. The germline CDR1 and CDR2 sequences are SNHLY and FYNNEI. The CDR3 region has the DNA TGTGCCAGCAGTGAAGTAGCGGCGAACACCGGGGAGCTGTTTTTT. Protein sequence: CASSEVAANTGELFF.

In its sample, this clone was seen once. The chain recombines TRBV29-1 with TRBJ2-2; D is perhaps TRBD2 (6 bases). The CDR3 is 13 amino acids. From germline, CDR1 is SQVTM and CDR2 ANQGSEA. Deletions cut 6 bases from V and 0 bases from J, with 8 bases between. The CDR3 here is CSVGTPNTGELFF. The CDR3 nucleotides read TGCAGCGTCGGGACTCCGAACACCGGGGAGCTGTTTTTT.

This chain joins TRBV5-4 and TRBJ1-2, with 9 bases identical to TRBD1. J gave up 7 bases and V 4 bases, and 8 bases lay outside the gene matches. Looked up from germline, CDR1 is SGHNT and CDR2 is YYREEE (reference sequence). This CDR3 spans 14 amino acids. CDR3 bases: TGTGCCAGCAGCCCACCCCGACAGGGGGGTGGCTACACCTTC. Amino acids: CASSPPRQGGGYTF.

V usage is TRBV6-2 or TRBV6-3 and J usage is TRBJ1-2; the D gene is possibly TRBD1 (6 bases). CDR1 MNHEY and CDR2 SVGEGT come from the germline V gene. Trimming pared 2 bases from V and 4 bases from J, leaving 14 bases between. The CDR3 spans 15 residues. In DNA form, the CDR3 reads TGTGCCAGCAGTTACGGCCCTGGGGGCGGCTATGGCTACACCTTC. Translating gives CASSYGPGGGYGYTF.

The CDR3 sequence is CASVYGIATNEKLFF. DNA for the CDR3: TGTGCCAGCGTTTACGGGATTGCAACTAATGAAAAACTGTTTTTT. This chain joins TRBV2 and TRBJ1-4; D call uncertain. The CDR3 totals 15 residues. Per germline, CDR1 SNHLY and CDR2 FYNNEI. V shed 8 bases and J shed 0 bases, with 13 bases lying between them.

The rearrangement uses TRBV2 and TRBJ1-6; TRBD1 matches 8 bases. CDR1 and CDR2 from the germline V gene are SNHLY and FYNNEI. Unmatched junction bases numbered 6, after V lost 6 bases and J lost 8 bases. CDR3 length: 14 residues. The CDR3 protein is CASRGQGGYSPLHF. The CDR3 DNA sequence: TGTGCCAGCAGAGGACAGGGAGGCTATTCACCCCTCCACTTT.